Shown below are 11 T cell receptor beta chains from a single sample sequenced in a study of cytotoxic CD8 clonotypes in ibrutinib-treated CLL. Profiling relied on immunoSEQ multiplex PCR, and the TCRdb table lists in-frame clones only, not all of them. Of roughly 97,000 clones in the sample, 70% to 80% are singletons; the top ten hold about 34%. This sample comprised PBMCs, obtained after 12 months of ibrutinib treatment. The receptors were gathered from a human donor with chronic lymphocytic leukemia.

The CDR3 is CASSLTHEQYF. CDR3 in DNA: TGTGCCAGCAGCTTGACCCACGAGCAGTACTTC. The chain combines TRBV5-6 with TRBJ2-7; D is uncertain. V lost 1 base and J 5 bases, leaving 4 bases between the germline ends. CDR1 is SGHDT and CDR2 is YYEEEE in the germline V gene. The CDR3 is 11 amino acids.

The CDR3 reads CASRDSLNTEAFF. As DNA, the CDR3 is TGTGCCAGCAGGGACAGCCTGAACACTGAAGCTTTCTTT. J is TRBJ1-1 and V is TRBV10-3; 7 bases map to TRBD1. The germline CDR1 and CDR2 sequences are ENHRY and SYGVKD. With 10 bases clipped from V and 0 bases from J, the junction kept 5 bases outside the gene matches. The CDR3 spans 13 residues.

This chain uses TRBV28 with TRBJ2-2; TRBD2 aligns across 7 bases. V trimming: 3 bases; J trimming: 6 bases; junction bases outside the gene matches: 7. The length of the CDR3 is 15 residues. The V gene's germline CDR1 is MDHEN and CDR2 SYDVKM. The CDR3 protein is CASSFSSGYSGELFF. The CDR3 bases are TGTGCCAGCAGTTTCTCTAGCGGATACTCCGGGGAGCTGTTTTTT.

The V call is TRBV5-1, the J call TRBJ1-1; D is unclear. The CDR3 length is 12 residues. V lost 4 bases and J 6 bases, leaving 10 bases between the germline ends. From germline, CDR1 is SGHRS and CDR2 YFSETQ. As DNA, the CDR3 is TGCGCCAGCAGCAACAAAGTTTCTGAAGCTTTCTTT. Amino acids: CASSNKVSEAFF.

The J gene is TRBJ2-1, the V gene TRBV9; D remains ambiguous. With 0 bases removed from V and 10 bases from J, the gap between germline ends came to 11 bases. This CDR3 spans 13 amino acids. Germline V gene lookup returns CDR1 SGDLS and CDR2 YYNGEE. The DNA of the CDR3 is TGTGCCAGCAGCGTAGGTAGGCAGCCAGAGCAGTTCTTC. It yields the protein CASSVGRQPEQFF.

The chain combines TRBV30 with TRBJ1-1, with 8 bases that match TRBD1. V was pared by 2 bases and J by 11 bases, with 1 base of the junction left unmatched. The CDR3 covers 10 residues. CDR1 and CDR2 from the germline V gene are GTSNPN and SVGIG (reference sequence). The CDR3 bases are TGTGCCTGGAGTCGGGACAGGGCTTTCTTT. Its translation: CAWSRDRAFF.

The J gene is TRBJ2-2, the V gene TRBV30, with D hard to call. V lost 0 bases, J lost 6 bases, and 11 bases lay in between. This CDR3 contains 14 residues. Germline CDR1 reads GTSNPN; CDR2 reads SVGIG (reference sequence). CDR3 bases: TGTGCCTGGAGTGTCGGTAGGATGTCCGGGGAGCTGTTTTTT. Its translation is CAWSVGRMSGELFF.

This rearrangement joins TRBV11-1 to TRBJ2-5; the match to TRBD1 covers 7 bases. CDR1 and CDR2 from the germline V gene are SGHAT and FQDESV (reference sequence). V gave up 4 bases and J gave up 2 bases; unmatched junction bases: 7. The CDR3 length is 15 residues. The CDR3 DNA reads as TGTGCCAGCAGCTCCTTACAGGGGAAACAAGAGACCCAGTACTTC. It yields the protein CASSSLQGKQETQYF.

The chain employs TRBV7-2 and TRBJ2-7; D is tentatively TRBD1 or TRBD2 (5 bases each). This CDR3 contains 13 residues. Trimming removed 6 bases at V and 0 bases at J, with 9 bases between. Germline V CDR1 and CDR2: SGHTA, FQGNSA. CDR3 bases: TGTGCCAGCAGGATGGGGGACTCCTACGAGCAGTACTTC. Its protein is CASRMGDSYEQYF. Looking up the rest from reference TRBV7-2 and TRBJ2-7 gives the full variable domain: GAGVSQSPSNKVTEKGKDVELRCDPISGHTALYWYRQSLGQGLEFLIYFQGNSAPDKSGLPSDRFSAERTGGSVSTLTIQRTQQEDSAVYLCASRMGDSYEQYFGPGTRLTVT.

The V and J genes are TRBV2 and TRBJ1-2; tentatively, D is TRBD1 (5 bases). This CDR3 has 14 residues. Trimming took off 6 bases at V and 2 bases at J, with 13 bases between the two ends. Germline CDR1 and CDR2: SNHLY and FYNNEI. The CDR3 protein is CASSLRGSNYGYTF. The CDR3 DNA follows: TGTGCCAGCAGCCTTCGGGGGAGCAACTATGGCTACACCTTC.

CDR3 region: CASSQGRGSVGETQYF. DNA for the CDR3: TGCGCCAGCAGCCAAGGAAGGGGTTCGGTGGGGGAGACCCAGTACTTC. This chain links TRBV4-1 with TRBJ2-5; weak D call: TRBD1 (5 bases). Germline lookup yields CDR1 MGHRA and CDR2 YSYEKL. V dropped 1 base and J dropped 5 bases, with 17 bases sitting between them. CDR3 length: 16 amino acids.